The 13 T cell receptor beta chains reported below all come from one sample, sequenced in a study of CD8+ T cells in alopecia areata. Markers including CD4, CD8alpha, NKG2D and NKG2ACE guided sorting of pooled cutaneous lymph node cells. In each case, RNA was isolated and then reverse transcribed into cDNA as the sequencing template. Sequencing used immunoSEQ multiplex PCR; TCRdb keeps in-frame clones, though not all of them. Altogether 250,000 or so clones were found in the sample, and no singletons occur. Sequenced input: CD4+ T cells sorted from a lymph node. All receptors come from a C3H/HeJ mouse with alopecia areata. Mouse MHC haplotype: H2-k.

Regarding this clone: The genes and germline here are from mouse. Read data end 4 residues before the CDR3 end; the end is taken from the germline J gene. The chain uses TRBV13-1 and TRBJ2-3; 10 bases are a match to TRBD2. The V gene's germline CDR1 is NSHNY and CDR2 SYGAGN. V dropped 2 bases and J dropped 3; count of bases not matched to a gene: 0. This CDR3 is 14 amino acids long. The DNA read from the CDR3 is TGTGCCAGCAGTGAGGGACTGGGGGCAGAA. Protein product: CASSEGLGAE. The whole CDR3 is CASSEGLGAETLYF.

Regarding this clone: Germline and genes: mouse. The read halts 4 residues ahead of the CDR3 end, with the missing end drawn from the germline J gene. The chain links TRBV5 to TRBJ2-7; no reliable D call. The CDR3 is 15 amino acids. The germline V gene has CDR1 LGHNA and CDR2 YNLKQL (reference sequence). Trimming stripped 0 bases from V and 0 bases from J, with 9 bases between. The CDR3 protein is CASSQEAGISYEQYF. CDR3 bases read: TGTGCCAGCAGCCAAGAGGCAGGCATCTCCTAT.

As concerns this clone: Gene names are the mouse ones. The read stops 4 residues short of the end of the CDR3; the missing end is completed from the germline J gene. The chain employs TRBV14 and TRBJ1-2, with D perhaps TRBD1 (6 bases). The CDR3 contains 12 residues. Germline CDR1 is SGHDT and CDR2 is FRDEAV. The CDR3 loop reads CASSFGGLDYTF. The DNA read from the CDR3 is TGTGCCAGCAGTTTCGGGGGGCTC. The full variable domain, with the rest looked up from reference TRBV14 and TRBJ1-2, is EAGVTQSPRYAVLQEGQAVSFWCDPISGHDTLYWYQQPRDQGPQLLVYFRDEAVIDNSQLPSDRFSAVRPKGTNSTLKIQSAKQGDTATYLCASSFGGLDYTFGSGTRLLVI.

In the case of this clone: Mouse germline and gene names are used. The sequenced CDR3 bases are TGTGCCAGCAGCGCGACCGGGACTGGGGGGGTCACCGGG. Translated, it gives CASSATGTGGVTG. The CDR3 as a whole reads CASSATGTGGVTGQLYF. V gene TRBV3 combines with J gene TRBJ2-2, with TRBD2 matching 13 bases. The read ends 4 residues before the CDR3 terminus; that terminus is restored from the germline J gene. V was pared by 5 bases and J by 4 bases, with 7 bases of the junction left unmatched. CDR1 SNHLY and CDR2 FYNGKV come from the germline V gene (reference sequence). This CDR3 region has 17 residues.

Points on this clone: Gene names and germline match the mouse. The read ends 4 residues before the CDR3 terminus; that terminus is restored from the germline J gene. The chain recombines TRBV1 with TRBJ2-7; the match to TRBD2 covers 10 bases. The CDR3 totals 14 residues. CDR1 NSQYPW and CDR2 LRSPGD come from the germline V gene (reference sequence). The CDR3 is CTCSVRDWGYEQYF. The covered CDR3 bases are TGCACCTGCAGTGTCCGGGACTGGGGATAT.

In its sample, this clone was seen a few times. The gene names here belong to mouse. The read is 4 residues too short to cover the CDR3 end, so that end is filled in from the germline J gene. V gene TRBV13-1 combines with J gene TRBJ2-2; a weak D match, TRBD2 (6 bases). V was clipped by 3 bases and J by 0 bases, with 9 bases between them. Germline V gives CDR1 NSHNY, CDR2 SYGAGN. The CDR3 has 15 amino acids. The DNA read from the CDR3 is TGTGCCAGCAGTGCGAACTGGGCAAACACCGGG. Translation gives CASSANWANTG. The whole CDR3 region reads CASSANWANTGQLYF.

In the case of this clone: Gene names are mouse gene names. The DNA ends 4 residues before the CDR3 does, and the rest of the CDR3 is filled in from the germline J gene. The chain employs TRBV17 and TRBJ2-1; TRBD1 matches at 8 bases. V trimming: 6 bases; J trimming: 3 bases; junction bases outside the gene matches: 4. The germline V gene encodes CDR1 MNHDT and CDR2 YYDKIL. This CDR3 contains 14 residues. The sequenced CDR3 bases are TGTGCTAGCAGAAATCAGGGGGCCTATGCT. This codes for CASRNQGAYA. The CDR3 as a whole reads CASRNQGAYAEQFF. The variable domain in full, with the rest retrieved from reference TRBV17 and TRBJ2-1, is DTTVKQNPRYKLARVGKPVNLICSQTMNHDTMYWYQKKPNQAPKLLLFYYDKILNREADTFEKFQSSRPNNSFCSLYIGSAGLEYSAMYLCASRNQGAYAEQFFGPGTRLTVL.

This clone was counted a few times. All gene names here are mouse names. Read sequence stops 4 residues before the CDR3 end, and the germline J gene provides the missing end. Other DNA sequences in the sample encode the same CDR3. The V and J genes are TRBV19 and TRBJ1-2; TRBD1 might be the D (6 bases). This CDR3 is built from 13 residues. Trimming left V 5 bases short and J 3 bases short, with 11 bases between. From germline, CDR1 is FNHDT and CDR2 SITEND (reference sequence). The CDR3 is CASSPRGDSDYTF. CDR3 DNA (partial): TGTGCCAGCAGCCCCAGGGGTGACTCC.

Only a few counts were recorded for this clone. Gene labels here are mouse ones. The CDR3 end falls 4 residues outside the read, so it is completed with the germline J gene. The chain employs TRBV5 and TRBJ2-1; D ambiguous. Germline CDR1 reads LGHNA; CDR2 reads YNLKQL (reference sequence). Trimming left V 0 bases short and J 4 bases short, with 10 bases between. The CDR3 has 15 residues. CDR3 sequence reads: CASSQDSRKYAEQFF. CDR3 DNA, as far as it was read: TGTGCCAGCAGCCAAGATTCCAGAAAATATGCT.

This clone has more than one count but fewer than ten. Gene names and germline match the mouse. The read stops 4 residues short of the end of the CDR3; the missing end is completed from the germline J gene. This specimen includes other DNA sequences encoding the same CDR3. The genes are TRBV1 and TRBJ2-3, with 7 bases fitting TRBD1. The germline gives CDR1 NSQYPW, CDR2 LRSPGD (reference sequence). After removal of 5 bases from V and 0 bases from J, the junction contained 5 bases not matched to a gene. The CDR3 loop spans 15 amino acids. The DNA read from the CDR3 is TGCACCTGCAGTCCGGGACAGACTAGTGCAGAA. Its translation is CTCSPGQTSAE. The whole CDR3 reads CTCSPGQTSAETLYF.

This clone was seen a few times. Gene names denote mouse genes. The DNA ends 4 residues before the CDR3 does, and the rest of the CDR3 is filled in from the germline J gene. Other DNA variants within this sample encode the same CDR3. This chain connects TRBV1 to TRBJ2-1, with 8 positions matching TRBD2. Per the germline V gene, CDR1 is NSQYPW and CDR2 is LRSPGD (reference sequence). The CDR3 spans 15 residues. Losses at the gene ends were 1 base for V and 3 bases for J; bases not matched to a gene: 2. Partial CDR3 DNA: TGCACCTGCAGTGCAGTCTGGGGGGTCTATGCT. Translation: CTCSAVWGVYA. The whole CDR3 protein is CTCSAVWGVYAEQFF.

Comment on this clone: The germline and genes are mouse ones. The missing CDR3 end, 4 residues past where the read stops, is filled in from the germline J gene. The chain carries TRBV13-2 and TRBJ2-2, with 9 bases matching TRBD1. The CDR3 totals 15 residues. CDR1 and CDR2 (germline): NNHNN, SYGAGS (reference sequence). J lost 4 bases, V lost 2 bases, and 3 bases had no gene match. The sequenced CDR3 bases are TGTGCCAGCGGTGACAGACAGGGGGGCACCGGG. It encodes CASGDRQGGTG. The entire CDR3 is CASGDRQGGTGQLYF.

There are a few counts of this clone. The genes are named according to mouse. The observed sequence ends 3 residues before the CDR3 terminus, with the missing tail filled in from the germline J gene. The chain links TRBV19 to TRBJ1-6; D is perhaps TRBD1 (6 bases). TRBJ1-6 falls under the ORF class, with uncertain function. The CDR3 is made up of 13 amino acids. Germline values: CDR1 FNHDT, CDR2 SITEND (reference sequence). The V end lost 4 bases, the J end lost 5 bases, and 7 bases lay between the germline ends. Incomplete CDR3 DNA: TGTGCCAGCAGTCGGGACAATAATTCGCCC. Translated: CASSRDNNSP. The whole CDR3 is CASSRDNNSPLYF.